A single sample is the source of the 20 T cell receptor beta chains below, sequenced in a study of T-cell memory formation after mild COVID-19 (dated by TCRdb to about 2021). Libraries were built with 5' RACE. The data were produced on an Illumina NovaSeq 6000. The public reads were reprocessed in TCRdb via fastp at Q25 and MiXCR, keeping in-frame beta chains. Every entry covers one CDR3 protein and lists the most common genes and DNA from its rows. In this sample the table shows approximately 230,000 distinct CDR3 sequences, about 17% of which occur a single time. 3.5% of the sample belongs to the ten largest clones. The sample was PBMCs or a T cell subset sorted from them (not recorded which). These receptors all stem from a man between 18 and 29 years old who had mild COVID-19 (a few samples of this study predate the infection). The sample titles of this study are shuffled in the database, so cell type and time point are left out; the donor was told from shared clones.

This chain links TRBV7-2 with TRBJ1-1; 12 bases fit TRBD1. CDR1 and CDR2 (germline): SGHTA, FQGNSA. The length of the CDR3 is 16 residues. The J segment lost 6 bases and the V segment lost 1 base, leaving 6 bases of the junction unmatched. The CDR3: CASSLEIGTGGPEAFF. CDR3 bases: TGTGCCAGCAGCTTAGAGATAGGGACAGGGGGCCCTGAAGCTTTCTTT.

V and J are TRBV20-1 and TRBJ1-1; D gene unclear. This CDR3 is built from 11 residues. The germline gives CDR1 DFQATT, CDR2 SNEGSKA (reference sequence). The CDR3 DNA reads as TGCAGCGCCTATCGGGGCACTGAAGCTTTCTTT. Its protein product is CSAYRGTEAFF.

Only a few counts were recorded for this clonotype. V and J are TRBV20-1 and TRBJ2-5; 7 bases map to TRBD2. J lost 2 bases, V lost 4 bases, and 4 bases had no gene match. CDR3 length equals 13 residues. Germline values: CDR1 DFQATT, CDR2 SNEGSKA (reference sequence). CDR3 DNA: TGCAGTGCTACCCGGACTAGTCAAGAGACCCAGTACTTC. Translating gives CSATRTSQETQYF.

The V call is TRBV5-1, the J call TRBJ2-6; D might be TRBD1 (6 bases). CDR1 is SGHRS, CDR2 YFSETQ, per germline. The length of the CDR3 is 16 residues. The V end was cut by 7 bases, the J end by 1 base, with 15 bases between. The CDR3 DNA follows: TGCGCCAGCGTCCGCGACAGGTGGTCTGGGGCCAACGTCCTGACTTTC. This gives the protein CASVRDRWSGANVLTF.

This clonotype was recorded many times. The genes are TRBV7-8 and TRBJ2-1; D perhaps matches TRBD1 (6 bases). Per germline, CDR1 SGHVS and CDR2 FQNEAQ. Trimming stripped 4 bases from V and 6 bases from J, with 10 bases between. The CDR3 totals 13 residues. The chain's CDR3 is CASSWGQPNEQFF. CDR3 DNA: TGTGCCAGCAGCTGGGGACAACCCAATGAGCAGTTCTTC.

The gene calls are TRBV6-1 and TRBJ1-2; D gene ambiguous. V shed 4 bases and J shed 2 bases, with 8 bases lying between them. This CDR3 is 13 amino acids long. Per the germline V gene, CDR1 is MNHNS and CDR2 is SASEGT. The DNA of the CDR3 is TGTGCCAGCAGTGGAGTCAGCAACTATGGCTACACCTTC. Its protein product is CASSGVSNYGYTF.

There are a few counts of this clonotype. CDR3 sequence: CASSKAPGPGRQETQYF. For the CDR3, the DNA is TGTGCCAGCAGCAAAGCCCCGGGACCGGGACGGCAAGAGACCCAGTACTTC. This chain uses TRBV21-1 with TRBJ2-5; the D segment call TRBD1 is taken from the table without a DNA check. TRBV21-1 is noted as a pseudogene. CDR3 length: 17 amino acids.

The chain uses TRBV5-5 and TRBJ2-3; the D is unclear. V was pared by 2 bases and J by 4 bases, with 8 bases between. The CDR3 runs 13 residues. The germline CDR1 and CDR2 sequences are SGHKS and YYEKEE (reference sequence). The CDR3 loop is CASSFSWADTQYF. The CDR3 DNA reads TGTGCCAGCAGCTTTTCGTGGGCAGATACGCAGTATTTT.

The CDR3 coding sequence is TGTGCCAGCAGCCTCGTTGCGGGGGGGAGTAATACGCAGTATTTT. Translation gives CASSLVAGGSNTQYF. This chain joins TRBV7-2 and TRBJ2-3; 9 bases agree with TRBD2. This CDR3 region has 15 residues. Trimming took 5 bases from V and 7 from J; bases not matched to a gene: 10. Per germline, CDR1 SGHTA and CDR2 FQGNSA.

The chain carries TRBV5-1 and TRBJ2-1, with TRBD2 matching 10 bases. Germline loops: CDR1 SGHRS, CDR2 YFSETQ. This CDR3 has 17 residues. V gave up 3 bases and J gave up 6 bases; unmatched junction bases: 12. The chain's CDR3 is CASSSRSFASGGNEQFF. CDR3 DNA: TGCGCCAGCAGCTCCAGATCATTCGCTAGCGGGGGCAATGAGCAGTTCTTC.

J is TRBJ2-1 and V is TRBV3-1; D is unresolved. V was trimmed by 3 bases and J by 7 bases, leaving 13 bases between them. The CDR3 has 14 residues. Looked up from germline, CDR1 is LGHDT and CDR2 is YNNKEL (reference sequence). The CDR3 DNA sequence: TGTGCCAGCAGCCAGTGGCTAGGGAAGAATGAGCAGTTCTTC. It encodes CASSQWLGKNEQFF.

The V and J genes are TRBV20-1 and TRBJ2-7; D is unclear. The V end lost 3 bases, the J end lost 2 bases, and 11 bases lay between the germline ends. Germline V gene lookup returns CDR1 DFQATT and CDR2 SNEGSKA (reference sequence). The CDR3 totals 13 residues. This CDR3 is CSARHYATYEQYV. The CDR3 region has the DNA TGCAGTGCTAGGCACTACGCGACCTACGAGCAGTACGTC.

The chain carries TRBV12-3 or TRBV12-4 and TRBJ2-2; D is possibly TRBD2 (6 bases). The CDR3 has 12 residues. V gave up 6 bases and J gave up 6 bases, with 8 bases separating them. CDR3 amino acids: CASSRDSGELFF. CDR3 sequence (DNA): TGTGCCAGCAGCAGGGACTCCGGGGAGCTGTTTTTT.

The chain joins TRBV7-2 to TRBJ2-1, with D tentatively TRBD1 or TRBD2 (5 bases each). The ends were cut back, 0 bases at V and 2 bases at J, with 5 bases in the middle. Germline V gene lookup returns CDR1 SGHTA and CDR2 FQGNSA. The CDR3 extends over 14 amino acids. In nucleotides, the CDR3 is TGTGCCAGCAGCTTAGCGGGGGCCTACAATGAGCAGTTCTTC. Its protein is CASSLAGAYNEQFF.

The chain links TRBV6-4 to TRBJ2-4; 8 nucleotides match TRBD1. Germline CDR1 MRHNA, CDR2 SNTAGT. This CDR3 contains 15 residues. With 3 bases clipped from V and 0 bases from J, the junction kept 1 base outside the gene matches. The CDR3 DNA is TGTGCCAGCAGTGAACAGGGGGGAGCCAAAAACATTCAGTACTTC. It codes for CASSEQGGAKNIQYF.

This clonotype came up a few times. A much larger clone is a single base away; this may be a read error. V is TRBV12-3 or TRBV12-4 and J is TRBJ2-7; 15 nucleotides line up with TRBD2. There are 16 residues in the CDR3. V shed 8 bases and J 7 bases; nucleotides not matched to a gene: 12. In nucleotides, the CDR3 is TGTGCCAGCTGCTCCCCGCGGACTAGCGGGGGGGGGGAGCAGTACTTC. This sequence encodes CASCSPRTSGGGEQYF.

This clonotype was counted between two and nine times. The chain is built from TRBV6-2 or TRBV6-3 and TRBJ2-7, with a tentative D call TRBD1 (5 bases). The V and J ends lost 6 bases and 1 base respectively, with 13 bases between them. Per germline, CDR1 MNHEY and CDR2 SVGEGT. The CDR3 has 14 residues. As DNA, the CDR3 is TGTGCCAGCAGCAGGCAGGGAATATCCTACGAGCAGTACGTC. This gives the protein CASSRQGISYEQYV.

The V call is TRBV5-1, the J call TRBJ2-7; 7 bases match TRBD1. Germline V gene lookup returns CDR1 SGHRS and CDR2 YFSETQ. V lost 4 bases, J lost 1 base, and 8 bases stayed unmatched. The CDR3 runs 15 residues. The CDR3 loop is CASSNTPGQSYEQYF. CDR3 coding DNA: TGCGCCAGCAGCAATACTCCGGGACAGTCCTACGAGCAGTACTTC.

This clonotype has more than one count but fewer than ten. V and J are TRBV6-5 and TRBJ2-7; no definite D call. The germline gives CDR1 MNHEY, CDR2 SVGAGI. The CDR3 has 15 amino acids. V lost 0 bases, J lost 0 bases, and 9 bases lay in between. CDR3 nucleotides: TGTGCCAGCAGTTACTCAGGGTCGAGCTCCTACGAGCAGTACTTC. This codes for CASSYSGSSSYEQYF.

V is TRBV6-5 and J is TRBJ2-6; possibly TRBD1 or TRBD2 for D (5 bases each). Per germline, CDR1 MNHEY and CDR2 SVGAGI. The CDR3 is made up of 14 amino acids. V lost 6 bases to trimming and J lost 3 bases, with 9 bases between them. The CDR3 nucleotides read TGTGCCAGCAGCCGGGACGGTGGGGCCAACGTCCTGACTTTC. Its translation: CASSRDGGANVLTF.